This record looks at one TCR beta chain sequence and its context. The same CDR3 is also encoded by other DNA sequences in this sample. Clones were read by immunoSEQ multiplex PCR, and TCRdb kept only the in-frame ones, dropping some. The data hold fewer than 90,000 clones, with over 75% observed a single time. The CDR3 is made up of 11 amino acids. Trimming cost V 5 bases and J 3 bases, with 5 bases left between them. This specimen comes from a study of control samples from healthy donors and cancer patients. The material sequenced was blood. The sequence was collected from a woman between 45 and 60 years old in good health. V is TRBV12-3 or TRBV12-4 and J is TRBJ2-7; D not certain. The chain's CDR3 is CASSRRYEQYF. The CDR3 DNA reads as TGTGCCAGCAGTCGACGCTACGAGCAGTACTTC.